The clone carrying this T cell receptor beta chain was observed many times. Antigen: not known. The germline V and J ends were trimmed by 0 bases and 2 bases, with 17 bases remaining between them. Germline assignment: CDR1 DFQATT and CDR2 SNEGSKA (reference sequence). CDR3 length: 16 amino acids. This sample was taken from a study of neurological immune-mediated disorders. Findings and limits, study-wide: CDR3 amino acid sequences of expanded clones were not shared across subjects, a result suggesting private repertoires in all groups.

The authors produced cDNA by 5'RACE using 10-nucleotide random UMIs. Sequencing runs each yielded over 180 million TCR-beta sequences from 15-18 subjects. From the 5' RACE reads, TCRdb called clonotypes with MiXCR, one entry per CDR3 protein. There are about 70,000 distinct CDR3 sequences in the sample; about 5.1% occur only once, and 2% to 2.5% lies in the top ten. Material: PBMCs. The receptor comes from a woman in her sixties or seventies with multiple sclerosis. V usage is TRBV20-1 and J usage is TRBJ2-7; D is possibly TRBD1 or TRBD2 (6 bases each). The CDR3 region has the DNA TGCAGTGCTAGAGATGAGGGGGGTAGCGGTCCCTACGAGCAGTACTTC. Its protein product is CSARDEGGSGPYEQYF.